This T cell receptor beta chain was documented in a study of T cells after somatic rescue of genetic block. The data were produced by immunoSEQ multiplex PCR, yet TCRdb's version contains in-frame clones alone and is incomplete. The sample shows roughly 110,000 clones, about 89% of them seen only once. The CDR3 loop spans 14 amino acids. The ends lost 7 bases at V and 2 bases at J; junction bases unmatched: 7. From germline, CDR1 is MNHEY and CDR2 SVGAGI. The sequenced sample was peripheral blood mononuclear cells (PBMCs). The J gene is TRBJ2-7, the V gene TRBV6-5; 8 bases fit TRBD1. This sequence was found in a woman between 18 and 29 years old. The CDR3 is CASKGDRRTYEQYF. DNA of the CDR3: TGTGCCAGCAAAGGGGACAGGCGGACCTACGAGCAGTACTTC.